Listed below are T cell receptor beta chains from one sample, sequenced in a study of CD8 T cells in Susac syndrome. Using its own MiXCR run on the immunoSEQ multiplex PCR reads, TCRdb lists one record per CDR3 protein. Counted here are 150,000 or so distinct CDR3 sequences, around 95% occurring once; the ten biggest clones make up around 0.13%. Material for sequencing was CD4+ T cells from PBMCs. Source of these receptors: a human donor in good health. CDR3s include the opening cysteine and the closing phenylalanine or tryptophan. D genes are given only for firm matches.

d_call	j_call	v_call	cdr3_aa	cdr3_nt
TRBD2	TRBJ2-2	TRBV19	CASSSGGITGELFF	TGTGCCAGTAGTAGCGGGGGGATCACCGGGGAGCTGTTTTTT
.	TRBJ2-6	TRBV5-1	CASSSQVSSGANVLTF	TGCGCCAGCAGCTCCCAGGTGAGCTCTGGGGCCAACGTCCTGACTTTC
.	TRBJ1-4	TRBV20-1	CSARDARVRNEKLFF	TGCAGTGCTAGAGATGCGAGGGTGAGGAATGAAAAACTGTTTTTT
.	TRBJ1-1	TRBV3-1	CASTSGGARNTEAFF	TGTGCCAGCACCTCCGGGGGGGCTCGTAACACTGAAGCTTTCTTT
.	TRBJ2-2	TRBV3-1	CASSAGIATGELFF	TGTGCCAGCAGCGCCGGTATCGCCACCGGGGAGCTGTTTTTT
TRBD2	TRBJ2-7	TRBV29-1	CSVTGGVGMYEQYF	TGCAGCGTGACGGGAGGGGTGGGAATGTACGAGCAGTACTTC
.	TRBJ2-6	TRBV9	CASSVEGSGANVLTF	TGTGCCAGCAGCGTAGAGGGGTCCGGGGCCAACGTCCTGACTTTC
TRBD2	TRBJ2-3	TRBV7-3	CASAEGSGVSTDTQYF	TGTGCCAGCGCCGAAGGAAGCGGGGTTAGCACAGATACGCAGTATTTT
.	TRBJ2-5	TRBV4-1	CASSGGRGYQETQYF	TGCGCCAGCAGCGGGGGAAGGGGCTACCAAGAGACCCAGTACTTC
TRBD2	TRBJ2-7	TRBV7-6	CASSAERGGLTYEQYF	TGTGCCAGCAGCGCTGAGCGGGGGGGCCTGACCTACGAGCAGTACTTC